A single sample gave rise to the 13 T cell receptor beta chains below, sequenced in a study of immune cell composition in non-small cell lung cancer. Some clones are missing from TCRdb's copy, which holds only in-frame ones; the method was immunoSEQ multiplex PCR. The table shows 1,500 to 2,000 clones, with 75% to 85% occurring only once. The normal lung sample lay at least 3 cm, and maximally far, from the tumour. Sequenced: non-adjacent lung tissue. These receptors were collected from a human donor with non-small cell lung cancer.

The chain has TRBV5-1 and TRBJ1-1, with 8 positions matching TRBD1. The CDR3 totals 15 residues. The germline CDR1 and CDR2 sequences are SGHRS and YFSETQ. With V trimmed by 4 bases and J by 0 bases, 5 bases remained unmatched. The CDR3 DNA reads as TGCGCCAGCAGCCAAACGACAGGGGTGAACACTGAAGCTTTCTTT. Protein: CASSQTTGVNTEAFF.

For this clone: Relative to the germline gene, one junction end is altered; a read error may explain this. The V gene is TRBV7-6, the J gene TRBJ1-2, with D perhaps TRBD1 (5 bases). The germline CDR1 and CDR2 sequences are SGHVS and FNYEAQ. The CDR3 spans 16 residues. Here the CDR3 reads CASSLRPKDIYYGYTF. The CDR3 region has the DNA TGTGCCAGCAGCTTAAGACCAAAGGACATCTACTACGGCTACACCTTC.

This chain links TRBV9 with TRBJ2-1; 9 bases agree with TRBD1. V shed 4 bases, J shed 6 bases, and the junction held 11 bases outside the gene matches. There are 16 residues in the CDR3. Germline CDR1 is SGDLS and CDR2 is YYNGEE. The CDR3 coding sequence is TGTGCCAGCAGCTATCCCGGACAGGGGAGGGTCAATGAGCAGTTCTTC. Amino acids: CASSYPGQGRVNEQFF.

The CDR3 protein is CASSPSRTGGDGYTF. In DNA form, the CDR3 reads TGTGCCAGCTCTCCAAGTAGGACAGGGGGGGATGGCTACACCTTC. The rearrangement uses TRBV2 and TRBJ1-2; 10 nucleotides align to TRBD1. The CDR3 runs to 15 residues. Looked up from germline, CDR1 is SNHLY and CDR2 is FYNNEI. Trimming took 8 bases from V and 6 from J; bases not matched to a gene: 12.

The chain has TRBV28 and TRBJ1-5; D ambiguous. The CDR3 contains 17 residues. Trimming left V 6 bases short and J 0 bases short, with 18 bases between. CDR1 is MDHEN, CDR2 SYDVKM, per germline. The CDR3 sequence: CASSQYDKFNSNQPQHF. The CDR3 DNA reads as TGTGCCAGCAGCCAATACGACAAGTTCAATAGCAATCAGCCCCAGCATTTT. The entire variable domain, with the rest obtained from reference TRBV28 and TRBJ1-5, is as follows: DVKVTQSSRYLVKRTGEKVFLECVQDMDHENMFWYRQDPGLGLRLIYFSYDVKMKEKGDIPEGYSVSREKKERFSLILESASTNQTSMYLCASSQYDKFNSNQPQHFGDGTRLSIL.

This clone was observed a single time. The rearrangement joins TRBV7-9 to TRBJ2-1, with 8 bases lining up with TRBD2. Trimming removed 1 base from V and 7 bases from J; junction bases left unmatched: 6. Germline CDR1 is SEHNR and CDR2 is FQNEAQ (reference sequence). CDR3 size: 15 residues. The CDR3 bases are TGTGCCAGCAGCTTAGAGAGACTAGCGAAAAATGAGCAGTTCTTC. This sequence encodes CASSLERLAKNEQFF.

The chain has TRBV4-2 and TRBJ2-3, with a weak D call TRBD2 (5 bases). The V end was cut by 3 bases, the J end by 0 bases, with 10 bases between. The V gene's germline CDR1 is LGHNA and CDR2 YNFKEQ. The length of the CDR3 is 15 residues. The CDR3 DNA reads as TGTGCCAGCAGCCAGCGGGCCTCTAGCACAGATACGCAGTATTTT. Protein product: CASSQRASSTDTQYF.

The J gene is TRBJ2-7, the V gene TRBV5-1; 10 bases align to TRBD1. Germline assignment: CDR1 SGHRS and CDR2 YFSETQ. The V and J ends lost 0 bases and 4 bases, in that order; junction bases with no gene match: 7. The CDR3 has 16 amino acids. The DNA for the CDR3 is TGCGCCAGCAGCTTGGAGGGCGGACAGGGGGGGTACGAGCAGTACTTC. Protein product: CASSLEGGQGGYEQYF.

The chain recombines TRBV10-3 with TRBJ2-3; 8 nucleotides align to TRBD2. The J segment lost 6 bases and the V segment lost 3 bases, leaving 11 bases of the junction unmatched. The CDR3 length is 16 residues. CDR1 and CDR2 (germline): ENHRY, SYGVKD. The DNA of the CDR3 is TGTGCCATCAGTGATGGCGGGGGGTCTTCAGGCGATACGCAGTATTTT. Translating it yields CAISDGGGSSGDTQYF.

V usage is TRBV5-1 and J usage is TRBJ2-7, with TRBD1 matching 10 bases. Germline CDR1 SGHRS, CDR2 YFSETQ. The CDR3 length is 14 residues. V lost 4 bases, J lost 5 bases, and 6 bases stayed unmatched. CDR3 sequence: CASSTTGTGDEQYF. The CDR3 region has the DNA TGCGCCAGCAGCACCACGGGGACAGGGGACGAGCAGTACTTC.

This clone appeared a few times. The rearrangement uses TRBV4-2 and TRBJ2-5; 10 bases map to TRBD1. The V and J ends lost 1 base and 2 bases, in that order; junction bases with no gene match: 1. The CDR3 is 15 residues long. CDR1 is LGHNA, CDR2 YNFKEQ, per germline. In DNA, the CDR3 is TGTGCCAGCAGCCAAGCGGGACAGGGGCAAGAGACCCAGTACTTC. It encodes CASSQAGQGQETQYF.

V gene TRBV19 combines with J gene TRBJ2-7; 8 bases line up with TRBD2. Looked up from germline, CDR1 is LNHDA and CDR2 is SQIVND (reference sequence). This CDR3 has 16 residues. With 0 bases clipped from V and 2 bases from J, the junction kept 6 bases outside the gene matches. The CDR3 DNA follows: TGTGCCAGTAGTATAGACCCGACTAGCGTTACCTACGAGCAGTACTTC. Translated: CASSIDPTSVTYEQYF.

This chain uses TRBV25-1 with TRBJ2-7, with 7 bases matching TRBD1. The CDR3 runs 13 residues. Germline CDR1 reads MGHDK; CDR2 reads SYGVNS. The V and J ends lost 9 bases and 2 bases, in that order; junction bases with no gene match: 7. The CDR3 DNA follows: TGTGCCAGGACCGGGACAGAACCCTACGAGCAGTACTTC. As protein: CARTGTEPYEQYF.